This T cell receptor beta chain came from a study of T cell responses to AZD1222 COVID-19 vaccine. The study, taken as a whole, reports: After two AZD1222 doses, spike-specific TCR breadth and depth rose versus day 0. Across spike, vaccine-associated CD4 TCRs were found, dominant at 160-218 and 743-854. Epitopes outside B.1.351 and B.1.1.7 mutated regions reportedly drew nearly half of spike TCRs.

The V gene lost 0 bases and the J gene lost 5 bases, with 7 bases spanning the gap. This CDR3 comprises 14 residues. Germline CDR1 MNHEY, CDR2 SMNVEV (reference sequence). Only in-frame clones appear in the TCRdb table, and some are missing; sequencing was by immunoSEQ multiplex PCR. The sample consists of some 110,000 clones, about 82% of them appearing once. Note on this clone: Its target is unknown.

The TCR was taken from an adult who received the AZD1222 COVID-19 vaccine. This specimen consisted of peripheral blood, obtained 28 days after the second AZD1222 dose. The V and J genes are TRBV27 and TRBJ2-2; D remains unclear. The chain's CDR3 is CASSLSRGTGELFF. The CDR3 DNA is TGTGCCAGCAGTTTATCCCGTGGGACCGGGGAGCTGTTTTTT.